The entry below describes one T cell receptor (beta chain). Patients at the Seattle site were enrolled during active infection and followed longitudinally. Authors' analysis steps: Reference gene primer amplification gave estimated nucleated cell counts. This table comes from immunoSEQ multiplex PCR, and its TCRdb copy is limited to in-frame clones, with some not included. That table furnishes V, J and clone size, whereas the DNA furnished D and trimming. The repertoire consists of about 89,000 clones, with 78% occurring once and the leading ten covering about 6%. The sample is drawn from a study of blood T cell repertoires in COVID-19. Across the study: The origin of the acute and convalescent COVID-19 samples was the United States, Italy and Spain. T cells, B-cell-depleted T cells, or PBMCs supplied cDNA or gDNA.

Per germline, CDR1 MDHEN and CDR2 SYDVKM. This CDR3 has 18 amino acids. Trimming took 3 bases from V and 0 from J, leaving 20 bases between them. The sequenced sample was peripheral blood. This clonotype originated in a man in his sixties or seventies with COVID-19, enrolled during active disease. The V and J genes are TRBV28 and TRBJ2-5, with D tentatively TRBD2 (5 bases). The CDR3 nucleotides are TGTGCCAGCAGTTTTTCCCAGCGGAGTGCCACGTACCAAGAGACCCAGTACTTC. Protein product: CASSFSQRSATYQETQYF.